This T cell receptor (beta chain) came from a study of early T cells in non-severe SARS-CoV-2 infection. Findings and limits, study-wide: There was a bias toward anti-spike CD8 responses in VDJdb matching, which missed private and CD4 specificities.

As to this clonotype: Its antigen is undetermined.

TCRdb re-called the 5' RACE reads with MiXCR, one entry per CDR3 protein. The sample lists some 60,000 distinct CDR3 sequences, 10% to 15% occurring once. The V end was cut by 5 bases, the J end by 3 bases, with 24 bases between. Germline lookup yields CDR1 MNHEY and CDR2 SVGAGI. The length of the CDR3 is 18 residues. Input material: whole blood. This TCR was recovered from an adult who was a healthcare worker with PCR-confirmed SARS-CoV-2 infection or an uninfected control (not recorded which). The V and J genes are TRBV6-5 and TRBJ2-3, with D possibly matching TRBD2 (5 bases). CDR3 nucleotides: TGTGCCAGCAGTCGGTCCCATTTCGGGGAACGGAGGACAGATACGCAGTATTTT. Its protein product is CASSRSHFGERRTDTQYF.